The present T cell receptor beta chain was sequenced within a study of neoadjuvant nivolumab and ipilimumab in lung cancer. The assay was immunoSEQ multiplex PCR, and TCRdb's table has in-frame clones only and misses some. The sample records 25,000 to 30,000 clones, about 76% being singletons. Germline assignment: CDR1 MNHNS and CDR2 SASEGT. The CDR3 is 13 residues long. The V segment lost 5 bases and the J segment 2 bases; nucleotides outside the gene matches: 3. This clone has only a few counts. The chain recombines TRBV6-1 with TRBJ2-7, with 7 bases that match TRBD2. The receptor was isolated from an adult with non-small cell lung cancer. Source: tumor tissue, taken after neoadjuvant nivolumab, alone or with ipilimumab, at or shortly before surgery. The CDR3 DNA reads as TGTGCCAGCAGTCTAGCGGCTACCTACGAGCAGTACTTC. Amino acid sequence: CASSLAATYEQYF.